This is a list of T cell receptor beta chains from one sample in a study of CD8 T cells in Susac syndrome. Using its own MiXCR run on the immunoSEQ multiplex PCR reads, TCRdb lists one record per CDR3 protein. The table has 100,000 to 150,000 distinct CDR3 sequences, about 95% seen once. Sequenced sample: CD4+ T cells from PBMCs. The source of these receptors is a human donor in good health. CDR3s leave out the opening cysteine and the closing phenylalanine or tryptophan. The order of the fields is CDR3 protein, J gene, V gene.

ASSPSSGFSYNEQF	TRBJ2-1	TRBV4-2
SVHEGGGTYGYT	TRBJ1-2	TRBV29-1
ASSELGQGHTGELF	TRBJ2-2	TRBV25-1
ASSALRTQY	TRBJ2-5	TRBV4-1
ASRPHPAEGEQF	TRBJ2-1	TRBV13
ASSVERGGNTGELF	TRBJ2-2	TRBV25-1
ASSSYTTYYGYT	TRBJ1-2	TRBV7-2
ASSLSITGGRGYT	TRBJ1-2	TRBV7-2
ASRPRGGLRNEQF	TRBJ2-1	TRBV7-2
ASSFSGMGTGELF	TRBJ2-2	TRBV2
SALDSVSQETQY	TRBJ2-5	TRBV20-1
SARALRGAAAQDEY	TRBJ2-7	TRBV20-1
ASSPVTGATYNEQF	TRBJ2-1	TRBV7-8
AISDTYNEKLF	TRBJ1-4	TRBV10-3
ASSDSGGFVYT	TRBJ1-2	TRBV6-4
ASSVVSAGGPKRIVREQF	TRBJ2-1	TRBV9
ASSRGGLIRENTEAF	TRBJ1-1	TRBV4-1
SARYGQETQY	TRBJ2-5	TRBV20-1
ASSSYTSGGADTQY	TRBJ2-3	TRBV5-6
ASSPLPGQGARTEAF	TRBJ1-1	TRBV3-1
ASSPGQSYEQY	TRBJ2-7	TRBV2
ASSQDLSAAQY	TRBJ2-5	TRBV3-1
SVELTGYGHT	TRBJ1-2	TRBV29-1
SARDSSGSDTQY	TRBJ2-3	TRBV20-1
ASGPRDRQETQY	TRBJ2-5	TRBV6-6
ASSLVPRRETQY	TRBJ2-5	TRBV7-2
ASSFQGTPSYGYT	TRBJ1-2	TRBV11-2
SAPTGWEQPQH	TRBJ1-5	TRBV20-1
ASTLRDTQY	TRBJ2-3	TRBV5-1
ASSQRVNLEAF	TRBJ1-1	TRBV3-1
ASSTGRQETQY	TRBJ2-5	TRBV18
AWSRGLAYNEQF	TRBJ2-1	TRBV30
ASSPQTRQSEQY	TRBJ2-7	TRBV18
ASSSFTGSGSYEQY	TRBJ2-7	TRBV12-3/TRBV12-4
ASSLLISSYNEQF	TRBJ2-1	TRBV3-1